This T cell receptor beta chain was sequenced for a study of blood T cell repertoires in COVID-19. About the study: Italy, Spain and the United States were the sources of the convalescent and acute COVID-19 samples. Nucleic acid was either cDNA or gDNA, and it came from T cells, B-cell-depleted T cells, or PBMCs.

The CDR3 runs to 11 residues. CDR1 is DFQATT, CDR2 SNEGSKA, per germline (reference sequence). Trimming cost V 4 bases and J 5 bases, with 7 bases left between them. In the study's own analysis: Amplification of reference gene primers provided the estimated nucleated cell counts. Assay used: immunoSEQ multiplex PCR; TCRdb lists only in-frame clones, some missing. The D gene and trimming were derived from the DNA, and the V and J assignments and clone size from that table. This table has around 100,000 clones, 80% to 90% appearing once. The sample was peripheral blood. The TCR originated in a woman older than 75 with acute or convalescent COVID-19. The chain has TRBV20-1 and TRBJ2-3; D is undetermined. CDR3 loop: CSANAGDTQYF. The CDR3 coding sequence is TGCAGTGCTAATGCCGGAGATACGCAGTATTTT.